This T cell receptor (beta chain) was obtained from a study of blood T cells in healthy people across ages. Study details: Per every two T cells, about one barcoded beta molecule was captured by template switching.

Donors were healthy Caucasian individuals from Russia aged roughly 6 to 95. Study-level findings and limits: Changes seen in expanded clonotypes were possibly confounded by donor CMV status left unknown.

A sample-barcoded 5' primer and a J-beta primer mix were used in a second PCR of about 7 to 12 cycles. Every cDNA was tagged by a template-switch adaptor with 12 random nucleotides. TCRdb redid the calling of the 5' RACE reads with MiXCR, one entry per CDR3 protein. The table shows hundreds of thousands of distinct CDR3 sequences, with 25% to 30% occurring only once. In the case of this clonotype: No antigen is known for it. A read error may be the cause here, since a much bigger clone is one base away.

The CDR3 is made up of 15 amino acids. The germline CDR1 and CDR2 sequences are SGHAT and FQNNGV. V lost 1 base and J 6 bases, leaving 16 bases between the germline ends. This clonotype was sampled from an elderly woman in good health. Sequencing input: blood. This chain connects TRBV11-2 to TRBJ2-7, with D possibly called TRBD1 or TRBD2 (5 bases each). CDR3: CASSLGRGVGAEQYF. The DNA of the CDR3 is TGTGCCAGCAGCTTAGGGAGAGGGGTCGGGGCCGAGCAGTACTTC.